These T cell receptor beta chains were read from a single sample in a study of T-cell memory formation after mild COVID-19. Each CDR3 protein is one row after TCRdb ran MiXCR on the 5' RACE reads. The table has 300,000 to 400,000 distinct CDR3 sequences, 28% seen once. The sequenced material came from PBMCs or a T cell subset sorted from them (not recorded which). Every receptor here comes from an adult woman who had mild COVID-19 (a few samples of this study predate the infection). Cell type and time point are not known. Each CDR3 is given without its conserved first and last residue.

cdr3_aa	v_call	j_call
ASSRDRGAAEAF	TRBV6-2/TRBV6-3	TRBJ1-1
ASSQDRVLNEQF	TRBV3-1	TRBJ2-1
ASSLALGQGASEQY	TRBV5-1	TRBJ2-7
AISPGTGNYGYT	TRBV10-3	TRBJ1-2
ASSQTPLADTQY	TRBV11-2	TRBJ2-3
ASSLMYQGAGTGELF	TRBV5-1	TRBJ2-2
ASSAGGNSNQPQH	TRBV12-3/TRBV12-4	TRBJ1-5
SASSGFDGYT	TRBV20-1	TRBJ1-2
ASRGAGELF	TRBV6-6	TRBJ2-2
ASRPPARGQNTEAF	TRBV7-8	TRBJ1-1
ATFDGNTIY	TRBV10-3	TRBJ1-3
AWTPAGQETQY	TRBV30	TRBJ2-5
ASSLSSNTQY	TRBV7-2	TRBJ2-3
ASRDREKPYEQY	TRBV7-9	TRBJ2-7
SARDRGDRVYNEQF	TRBV20-1	TRBJ2-1
ASSLSLAGGGTGELF	TRBV7-2	TRBJ2-2
ASSQGPGSDTQY	TRBV14	TRBJ2-3
ASTTGPAGEHTEAF	TRBV6-5	TRBJ1-1